This T cell receptor (beta chain) was observed in a study of T cell responses to AZD1222 COVID-19 vaccine. Study summary: Pooling covered second doses at about 4 or about 12 weeks.

This table comes from immunoSEQ multiplex PCR, and its TCRdb copy is limited to in-frame clones, with some not included. The sample holds about 180,000 clones; around 88% are singletons and the top ten take about 0.53%. V gave up 2 bases and J gave up 3 bases; unmatched junction bases: 8. The CDR3 covers 16 residues. Germline V gene lookup returns CDR1 MNHNY and CDR2 SVGAGI (reference sequence). Material: peripheral blood, obtained on day 0 of AZD1222 vaccination. The sequence derives from an adult in good health. V and J are TRBV6-6 and TRBJ2-7, with TRBD1 identical over 9 bases. Here the CDR3 reads CASSYRTGGANYEQYF. The CDR3 DNA sequence: TGTGCCAGCAGTTACCGAACAGGGGGCGCAAACTACGAGCAGTACTTC.